This T cell receptor beta chain was sequenced in a study of blood T cell repertoires in COVID-19. Study overall: Researchers got acute and convalescent COVID-19 samples from the United States, Italy and Spain. Nucleic acid was either cDNA or gDNA, and it came from T cells, B-cell-depleted T cells, or PBMCs.

Participant age was roughly 18 to 90 years, and participants resided in fewer than 25 US areas. TCRdb's table, derived via immunoSEQ multiplex PCR, lists solely in-frame clones and lacks some. The sample carries approximately 200,000 clones, about 81% recorded once. Input material: PBMCs or T cells enriched from blood (not recorded which). The receptor was derived from a man aged 35-49 years who had recovered from COVID-19.

This chain's CDR3 is CASSQLSTGELFF. In nucleotides, the CDR3 is TGTGCCAGCAGCCAATTGAGCACCGGGGAGCTGTTTTTT. This rearrangement joins TRBV3-1 (or the pseudogene TRBV3-2) to TRBJ2-2; D is ambiguous. The CDR3 length is 13 residues. The V end lost 2 bases, the J end lost 4 bases, and 5 bases lay between the germline ends. Germline loops: CDR1 LGHDT, CDR2 YNNKEL (reference sequence).